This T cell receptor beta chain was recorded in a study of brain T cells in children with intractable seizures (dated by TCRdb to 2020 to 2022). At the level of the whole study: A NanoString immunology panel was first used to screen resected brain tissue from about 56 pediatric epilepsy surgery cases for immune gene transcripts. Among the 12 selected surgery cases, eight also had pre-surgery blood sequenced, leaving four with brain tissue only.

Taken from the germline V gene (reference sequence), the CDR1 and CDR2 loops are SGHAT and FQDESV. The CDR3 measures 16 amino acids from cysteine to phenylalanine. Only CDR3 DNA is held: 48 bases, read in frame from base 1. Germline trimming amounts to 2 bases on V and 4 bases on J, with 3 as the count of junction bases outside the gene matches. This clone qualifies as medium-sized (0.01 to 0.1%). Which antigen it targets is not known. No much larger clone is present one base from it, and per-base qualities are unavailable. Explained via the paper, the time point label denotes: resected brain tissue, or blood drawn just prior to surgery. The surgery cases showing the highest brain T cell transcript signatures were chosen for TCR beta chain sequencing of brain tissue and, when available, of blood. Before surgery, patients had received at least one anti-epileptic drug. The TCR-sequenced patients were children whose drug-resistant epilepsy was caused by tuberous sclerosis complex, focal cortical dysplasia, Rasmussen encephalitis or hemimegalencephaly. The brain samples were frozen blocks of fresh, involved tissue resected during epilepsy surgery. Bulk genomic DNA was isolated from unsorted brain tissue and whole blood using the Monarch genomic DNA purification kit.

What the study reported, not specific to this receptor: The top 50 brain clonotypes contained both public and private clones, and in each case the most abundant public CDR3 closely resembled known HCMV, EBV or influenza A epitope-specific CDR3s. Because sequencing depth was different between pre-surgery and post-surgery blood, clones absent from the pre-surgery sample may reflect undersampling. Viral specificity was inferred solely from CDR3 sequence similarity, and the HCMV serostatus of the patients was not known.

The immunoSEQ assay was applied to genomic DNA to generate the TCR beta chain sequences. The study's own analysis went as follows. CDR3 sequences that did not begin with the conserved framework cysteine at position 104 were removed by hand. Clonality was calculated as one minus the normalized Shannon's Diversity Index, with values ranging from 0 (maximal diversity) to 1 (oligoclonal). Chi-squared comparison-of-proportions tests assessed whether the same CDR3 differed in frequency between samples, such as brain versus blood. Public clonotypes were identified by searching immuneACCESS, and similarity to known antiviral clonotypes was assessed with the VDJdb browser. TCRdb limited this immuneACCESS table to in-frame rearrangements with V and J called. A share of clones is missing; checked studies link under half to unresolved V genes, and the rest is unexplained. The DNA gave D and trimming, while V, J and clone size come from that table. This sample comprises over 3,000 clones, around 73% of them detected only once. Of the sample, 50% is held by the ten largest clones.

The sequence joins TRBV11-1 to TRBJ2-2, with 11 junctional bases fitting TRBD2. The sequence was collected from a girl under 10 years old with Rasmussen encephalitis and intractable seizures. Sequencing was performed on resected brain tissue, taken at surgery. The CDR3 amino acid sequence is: CASSLLAGGFTGELFF. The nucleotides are TGTGCCAGCAGCTTACTAGCGGGGGGTTTCACCGGGGAGCTGTTTTTT.